Below are 3 T cell receptor beta chains sequenced from a single sample in a study of glioma-infiltrating T cells after dendritic cell vaccination. Sequencing used immunoSEQ multiplex PCR; TCRdb keeps in-frame clones, though not all of them. The top ten clones hold over 9.5% of a sample with 2,700 or so clones, 70% to 90% of them seen once. Time point of the sample: after dendritic cell vaccination, including at tumor progression/relapse. Monocyte-derived dendritic cells, cultured seven days with IL-4 and GM-CSF, were pulsed with autologous tumor lysate. This material consisted of tumor tissue, taken after dendritic cell vaccination. The receptor set was obtained from a human donor with glioblastoma.

V and J are TRBV5-1 and TRBJ2-7; 7 bases align to TRBD2. V was clipped by 1 base and J by 3 bases; unmatched bases: 7. Germline V CDR1 and CDR2: SGHRS, YFSETQ. CDR3 length equals 15 residues. The CDR3 reads CASSLWAGEVYEQYF. CDR3 DNA: TGCGCCAGCAGCTTGTGGGCGGGAGAAGTCTACGAGCAGTACTTC.

The chain has TRBV7-9 and TRBJ1-4; D not resolved. CDR3 size: 16 residues. With 4 bases removed from V and 2 bases from J, the gap between germline ends came to 14 bases. Germline CDR1 and CDR2: SEHNR and FQNEAQ (reference sequence). The CDR3 region is CASSSRAAGTNEKLFF. CDR3 coding DNA: TGTGCCAGCAGCTCACGGGCCGCGGGGACTAATGAAAAACTGTTTTTT. The full variable domain, with the rest looked up from reference TRBV7-9 and TRBJ1-4, is DTGVSQNPRHKITKRGQNVTFRCDPISEHNRLYWYRQTLGQGPEFLTYFQNEAQLEKSRLLSDRFSAERPKGSFSTLEIQRTEQGDSAMYLCASSSRAAGTNEKLFFGSGTQLSVL.

The rearrangement links TRBV19 to TRBJ2-7, with D perhaps TRBD1 (6 bases). Trimming removed 4 bases from V and 0 bases from J, with 10 bases in between. The germline V gene encodes CDR1 LNHDA and CDR2 SQIVND (reference sequence). This CDR3 is built from 14 residues. CDR3 protein: CASSTTGSSYEQYF. In DNA form, the CDR3 reads TGTGCCAGTAGTACTACAGGGAGCTCCTACGAGCAGTACTTC.